A selection of T cell receptor beta chains follows, all from one sample in a study of cytomegalovirus exposure and HLA in healthy donors. Measured with immunoSEQ multiplex PCR; TCRdb has only the in-frame clones, and not every one. This table holds approximately 180,000 clones, approximately 81% found once. Sequencing used PBMCs. Receptors originate from a woman aged 25 to 39 in good health and CMV-seronegative. The CDR3 runs from the conserved cysteine through the conserved F or W.

V gene,J gene,CDR3 protein
TRBV7-9,TRBJ1-2,CASSLLSVGGGYTF
TRBV5-1,TRBJ2-3,CASSIGTASTDTQYF
TRBV7-9,TRBJ2-5,CASSLMSTGEQYF
TRBV19,TRBJ2-5,CASGVSGGAGETQYF
TRBV6-5,TRBJ1-5,CASRIDRVSNQPQHF
TRBV9,TRBJ2-4,CASSVGGSKNIQYF
TRBV6-5,TRBJ1-2,CASAQNFLNYGYTF
TRBV19,TRBJ1-5,CASSTRTERVNQPQHF
TRBV18,TRBJ1-2,CASSPLEANYGYTF
TRBV7-9,TRBJ1-1,CASSLDREGAFF
TRBV7-2,TRBJ2-7,CASSLDLLAGTYEQYF
TRBV7-2,TRBJ2-1,CASSFRSASYNEQFF
TRBV7-2,TRBJ2-3,CASSLDHYTDTQYF
TRBV18,TRBJ1-3,CASSPGGDGNTIYF
TRBV11-2,TRBJ1-2,CASSLGPSANYGYTF
TRBV28,.,CASSGASGSSVYEQYF
TRBV16,TRBJ1-2,CASSQFTDYGYTF
TRBV18,TRBJ2-3,CASSPPLGQDTDTQYF
TRBV7-2,TRBJ2-5,CASSQGAASGREETQYF
TRBV28,TRBJ2-2,CASSPATRRNTGELFF
TRBV19,TRBJ1-6,CASGEREDSPLHF
TRBV27,TRBJ2-7,CASSGQGFNEQYF
TRBV4-2,TRBJ2-1,CASSQAGDYNEQFF
TRBV2,TRBJ1-5,CASSGTMDPGTQHF
TRBV4-3,TRBJ2-1,CASSRGTGSYNEQFF
TRBV5-1,TRBJ1-5,CASSPGTGLSNQPQHF